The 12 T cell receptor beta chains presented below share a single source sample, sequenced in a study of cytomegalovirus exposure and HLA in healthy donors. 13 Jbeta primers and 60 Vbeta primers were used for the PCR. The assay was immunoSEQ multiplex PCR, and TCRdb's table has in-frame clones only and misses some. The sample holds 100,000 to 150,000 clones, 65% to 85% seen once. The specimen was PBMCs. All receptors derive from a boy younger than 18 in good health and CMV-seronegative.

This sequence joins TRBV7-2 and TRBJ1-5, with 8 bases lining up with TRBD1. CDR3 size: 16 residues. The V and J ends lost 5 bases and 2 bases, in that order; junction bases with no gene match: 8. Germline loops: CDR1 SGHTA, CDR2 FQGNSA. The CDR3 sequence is CASSENNRGGNQPQHF. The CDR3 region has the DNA TGTGCCAGCAGCGAAAATAACAGGGGGGGCAATCAGCCCCAGCATTTT.

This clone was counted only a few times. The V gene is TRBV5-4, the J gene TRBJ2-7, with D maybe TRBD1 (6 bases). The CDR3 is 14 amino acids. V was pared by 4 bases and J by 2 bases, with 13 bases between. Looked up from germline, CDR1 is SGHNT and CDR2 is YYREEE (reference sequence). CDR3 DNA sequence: TGTGCCAGCAGCCCCGGGGACACCGCCTACGAGCAGTACTTC. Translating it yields CASSPGDTAYEQYF. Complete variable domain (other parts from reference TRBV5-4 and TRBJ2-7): ETGVTQSPTHLIKTRGQQVTLRCSSQSGHNTVSWYQQALGQGPQFIFQYYREEENGRGNFPPRFSGLQFPNYSSELNVNALELDDSALYLCASSPGDTAYEQYFGPGTRLTVT.

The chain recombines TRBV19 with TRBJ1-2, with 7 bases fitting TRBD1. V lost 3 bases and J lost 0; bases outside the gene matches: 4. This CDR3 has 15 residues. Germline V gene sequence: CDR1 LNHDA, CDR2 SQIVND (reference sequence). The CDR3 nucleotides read TGTGCCAGTAGTATCGGGACAGAAGCTAACTATGGCTACACCTTC. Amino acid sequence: CASSIGTEANYGYTF.

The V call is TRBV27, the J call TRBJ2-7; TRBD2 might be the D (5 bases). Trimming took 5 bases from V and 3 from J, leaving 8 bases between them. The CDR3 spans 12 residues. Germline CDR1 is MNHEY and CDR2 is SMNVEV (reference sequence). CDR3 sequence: CASSLALYEQYF. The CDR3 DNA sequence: TGTGCCAGCAGTCTAGCACTCTACGAGCAGTACTTC.

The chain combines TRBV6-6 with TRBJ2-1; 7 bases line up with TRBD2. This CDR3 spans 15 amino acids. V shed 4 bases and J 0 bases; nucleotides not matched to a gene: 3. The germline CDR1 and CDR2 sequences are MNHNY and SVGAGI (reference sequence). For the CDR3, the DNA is TGTGCCAGCAGTTTGACTAGCCCCTCCTACAATGAGCAGTTCTTC. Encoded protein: CASSLTSPSYNEQFF.

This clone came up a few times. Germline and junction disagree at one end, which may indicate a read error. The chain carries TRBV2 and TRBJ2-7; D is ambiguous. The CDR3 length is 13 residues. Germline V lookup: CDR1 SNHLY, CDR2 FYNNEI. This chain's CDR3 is CASSEDYSSEQYF. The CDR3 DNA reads TGTGCCAGCAGTGAAGACTACTCCTCCGAGCAGTACTTC. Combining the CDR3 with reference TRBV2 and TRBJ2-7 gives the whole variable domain EPEVTQTPSHQVTQMGQEVILRCVPISNHLYFYWYRQILGQKVEFLVSFYNNEISEKSEIFDDQFSVERPDGSNFTLKIRSTKLEDSAMYFCASSEDYSSEQYFGPGTRLTVT.

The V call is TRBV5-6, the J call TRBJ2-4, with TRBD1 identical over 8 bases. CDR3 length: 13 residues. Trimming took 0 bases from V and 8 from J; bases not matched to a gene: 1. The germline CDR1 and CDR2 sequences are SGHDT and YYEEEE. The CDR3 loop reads CASSLGTGHIQYF. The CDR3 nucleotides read TGTGCCAGCAGCTTGGGGACAGGGCACATTCAGTACTTC. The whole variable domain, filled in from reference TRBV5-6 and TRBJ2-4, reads DAGVTQSPTHLIKTRGQQVTLRCSPKSGHDTVSWYQQALGQGPQFIFQYYEEEERQRGNFPDRFSGHQFPNYSSELNVNALLLGDSALYLCASSLGTGHIQYFGAGTRLSVL.

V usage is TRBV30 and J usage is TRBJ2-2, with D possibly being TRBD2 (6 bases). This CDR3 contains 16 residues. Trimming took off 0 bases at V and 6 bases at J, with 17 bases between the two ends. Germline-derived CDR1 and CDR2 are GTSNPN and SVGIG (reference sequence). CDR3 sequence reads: CAWSVLEGLAAGELFF. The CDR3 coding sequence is TGTGCCTGGAGTGTACTGGAGGGGTTAGCTGCCGGGGAGCTGTTTTTT. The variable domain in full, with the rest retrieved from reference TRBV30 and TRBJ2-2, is SQTIHQWPATLVQPVGSPLSLECTVEGTSNPNLYWYRQAAGRGLQLLFYSVGIGQISSEVPQNLSASRPQDRQFILSSKKLLLSDSGFYLCAWSVLEGLAAGELFFGEGSRLTVL.

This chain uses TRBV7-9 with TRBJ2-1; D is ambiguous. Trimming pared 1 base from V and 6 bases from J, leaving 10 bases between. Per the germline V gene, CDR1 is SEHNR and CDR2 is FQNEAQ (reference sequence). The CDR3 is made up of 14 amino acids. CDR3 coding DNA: TGTGCCAGCAGCTTAGGGTCCGCTAGCAATGAGCAGTTCTTC. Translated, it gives CASSLGSASNEQFF.

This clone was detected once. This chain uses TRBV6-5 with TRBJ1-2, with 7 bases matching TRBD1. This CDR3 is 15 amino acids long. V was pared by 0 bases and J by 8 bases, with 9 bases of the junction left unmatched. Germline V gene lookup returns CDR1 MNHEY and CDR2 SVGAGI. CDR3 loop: CASSYSSRQGGGYTF. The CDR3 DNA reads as TGTGCCAGCAGTTACTCGAGCCGACAGGGTGGAGGCTACACCTTC.

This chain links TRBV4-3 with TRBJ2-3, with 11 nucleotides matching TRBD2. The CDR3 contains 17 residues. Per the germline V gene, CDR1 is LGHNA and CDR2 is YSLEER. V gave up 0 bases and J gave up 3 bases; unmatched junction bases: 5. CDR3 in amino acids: CASSQDTGTSGTDTQYF. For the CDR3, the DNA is TGCGCCAGCAGCCAAGATACTGGGACTAGCGGAACAGATACGCAGTATTTT.

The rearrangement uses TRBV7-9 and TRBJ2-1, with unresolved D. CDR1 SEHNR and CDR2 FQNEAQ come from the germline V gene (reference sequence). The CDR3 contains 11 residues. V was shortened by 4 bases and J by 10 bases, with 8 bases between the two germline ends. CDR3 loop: CASSSRSEQFF. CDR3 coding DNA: TGTGCCAGCAGCTCGAGGAGCGAGCAGTTCTTC.